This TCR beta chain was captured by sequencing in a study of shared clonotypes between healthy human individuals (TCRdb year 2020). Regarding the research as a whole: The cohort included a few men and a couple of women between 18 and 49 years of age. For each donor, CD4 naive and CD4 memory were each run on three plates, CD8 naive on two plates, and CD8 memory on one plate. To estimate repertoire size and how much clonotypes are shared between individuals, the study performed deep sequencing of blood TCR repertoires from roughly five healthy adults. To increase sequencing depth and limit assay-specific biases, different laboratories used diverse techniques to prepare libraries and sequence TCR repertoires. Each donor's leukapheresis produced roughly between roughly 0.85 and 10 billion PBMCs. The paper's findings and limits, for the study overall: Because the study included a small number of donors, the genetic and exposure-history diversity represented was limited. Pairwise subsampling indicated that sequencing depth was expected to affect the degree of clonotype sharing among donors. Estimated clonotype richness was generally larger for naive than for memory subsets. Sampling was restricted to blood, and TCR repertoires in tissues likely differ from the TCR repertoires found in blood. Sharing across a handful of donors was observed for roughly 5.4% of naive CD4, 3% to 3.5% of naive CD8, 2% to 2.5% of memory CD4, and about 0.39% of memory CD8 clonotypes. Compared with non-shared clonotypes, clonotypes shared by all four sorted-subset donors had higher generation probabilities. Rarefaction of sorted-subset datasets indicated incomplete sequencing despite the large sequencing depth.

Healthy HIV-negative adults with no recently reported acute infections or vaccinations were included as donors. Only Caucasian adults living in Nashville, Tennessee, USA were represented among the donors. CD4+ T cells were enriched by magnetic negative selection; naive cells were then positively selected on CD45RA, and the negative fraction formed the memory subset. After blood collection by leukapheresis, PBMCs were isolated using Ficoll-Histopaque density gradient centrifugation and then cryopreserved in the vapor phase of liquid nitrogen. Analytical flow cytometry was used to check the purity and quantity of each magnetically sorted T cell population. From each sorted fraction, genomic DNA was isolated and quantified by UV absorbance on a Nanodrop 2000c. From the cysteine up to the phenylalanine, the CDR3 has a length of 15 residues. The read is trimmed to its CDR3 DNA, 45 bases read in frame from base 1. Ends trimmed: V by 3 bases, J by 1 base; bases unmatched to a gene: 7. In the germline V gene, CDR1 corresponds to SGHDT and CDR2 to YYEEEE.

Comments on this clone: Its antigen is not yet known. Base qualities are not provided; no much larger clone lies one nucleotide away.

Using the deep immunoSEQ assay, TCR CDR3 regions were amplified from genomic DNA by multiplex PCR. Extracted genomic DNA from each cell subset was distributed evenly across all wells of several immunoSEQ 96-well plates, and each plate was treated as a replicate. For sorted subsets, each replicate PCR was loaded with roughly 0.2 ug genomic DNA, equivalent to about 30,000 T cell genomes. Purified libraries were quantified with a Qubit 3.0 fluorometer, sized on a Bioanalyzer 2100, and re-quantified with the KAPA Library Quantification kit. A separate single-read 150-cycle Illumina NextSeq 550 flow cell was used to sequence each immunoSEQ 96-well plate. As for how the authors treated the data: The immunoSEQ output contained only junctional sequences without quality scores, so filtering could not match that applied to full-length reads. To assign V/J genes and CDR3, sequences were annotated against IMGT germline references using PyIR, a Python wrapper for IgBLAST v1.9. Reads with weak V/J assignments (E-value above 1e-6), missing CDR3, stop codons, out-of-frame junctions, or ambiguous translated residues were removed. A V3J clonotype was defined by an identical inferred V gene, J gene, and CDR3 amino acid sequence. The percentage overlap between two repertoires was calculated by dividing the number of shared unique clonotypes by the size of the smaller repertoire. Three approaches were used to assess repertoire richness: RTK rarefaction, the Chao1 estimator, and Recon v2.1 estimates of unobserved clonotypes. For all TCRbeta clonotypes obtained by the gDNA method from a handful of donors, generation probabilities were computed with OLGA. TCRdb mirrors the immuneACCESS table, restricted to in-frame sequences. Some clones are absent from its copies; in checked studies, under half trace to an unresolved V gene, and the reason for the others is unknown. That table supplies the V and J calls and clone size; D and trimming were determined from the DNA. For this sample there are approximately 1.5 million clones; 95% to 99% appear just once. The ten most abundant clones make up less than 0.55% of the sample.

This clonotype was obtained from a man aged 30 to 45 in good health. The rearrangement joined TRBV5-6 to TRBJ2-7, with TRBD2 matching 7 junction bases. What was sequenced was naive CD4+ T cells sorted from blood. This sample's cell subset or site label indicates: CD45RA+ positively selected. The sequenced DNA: TGTGCCAGCAGCTCAAAAGCGGGATCTTCCTACGAGCAGTACTTC. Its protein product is CASSSKAGSSYEQYF.